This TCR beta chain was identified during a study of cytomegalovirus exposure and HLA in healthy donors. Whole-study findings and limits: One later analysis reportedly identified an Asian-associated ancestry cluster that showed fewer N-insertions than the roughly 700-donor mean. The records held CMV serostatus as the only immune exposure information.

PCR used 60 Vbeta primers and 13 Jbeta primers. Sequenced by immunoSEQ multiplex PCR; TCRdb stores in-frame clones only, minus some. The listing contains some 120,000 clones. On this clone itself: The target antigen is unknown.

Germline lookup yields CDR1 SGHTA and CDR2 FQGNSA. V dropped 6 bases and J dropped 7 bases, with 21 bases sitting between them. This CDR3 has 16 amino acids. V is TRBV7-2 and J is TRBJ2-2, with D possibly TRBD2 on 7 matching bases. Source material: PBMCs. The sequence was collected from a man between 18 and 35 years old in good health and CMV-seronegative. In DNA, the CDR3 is TGTGCCAGCAGATCCCGAGGGGGGGAGGTGGGCGGGGAGCTGTTTTTT. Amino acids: CASRSRGGEVGGELFF.